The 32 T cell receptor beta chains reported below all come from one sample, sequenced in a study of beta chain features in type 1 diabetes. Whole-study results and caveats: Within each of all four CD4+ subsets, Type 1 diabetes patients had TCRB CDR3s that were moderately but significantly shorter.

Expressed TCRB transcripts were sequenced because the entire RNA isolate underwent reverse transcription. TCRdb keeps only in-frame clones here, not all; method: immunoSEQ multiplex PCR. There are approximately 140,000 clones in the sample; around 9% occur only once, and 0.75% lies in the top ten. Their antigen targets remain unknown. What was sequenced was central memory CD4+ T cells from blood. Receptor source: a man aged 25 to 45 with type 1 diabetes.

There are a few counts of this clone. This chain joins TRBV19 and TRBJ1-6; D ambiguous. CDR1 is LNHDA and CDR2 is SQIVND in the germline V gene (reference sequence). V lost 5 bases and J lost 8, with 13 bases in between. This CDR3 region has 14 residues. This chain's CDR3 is CASSVRETDSPLHF. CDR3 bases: TGTGCCAGTAGTGTACGGGAGACGGATTCACCCCTCCACTTT.

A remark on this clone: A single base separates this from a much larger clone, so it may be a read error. The CDR3 coding sequence is TGTGCCAGCAGCCCAAACTCTGGGGCCAACGTCCTGACTTTC. Amino acid sequence: CASSPNSGANVLTF. The chain couples TRBV7-3 to TRBJ2-6; D is uncertain. The CDR3 runs 14 residues. Germline CDR1 reads SGHTA; CDR2 reads FQGTGA. V lost 5 bases and J lost 0, with 5 bases in between.

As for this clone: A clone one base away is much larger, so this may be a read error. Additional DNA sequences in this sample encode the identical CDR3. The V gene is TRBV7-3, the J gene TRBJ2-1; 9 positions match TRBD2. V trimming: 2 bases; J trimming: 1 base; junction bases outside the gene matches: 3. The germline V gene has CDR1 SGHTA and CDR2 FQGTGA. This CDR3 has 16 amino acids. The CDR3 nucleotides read TGTGCCAGCAGCTTATCGCTAGCGGGGTCCTACAATGAGCAGTTCTTC. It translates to CASSLSLAGSYNEQFF.

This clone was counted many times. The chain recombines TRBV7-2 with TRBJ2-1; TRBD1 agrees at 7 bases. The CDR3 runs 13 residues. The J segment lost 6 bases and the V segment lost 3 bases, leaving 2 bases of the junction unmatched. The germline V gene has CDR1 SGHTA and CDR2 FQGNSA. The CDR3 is CASSFDRANEQFF. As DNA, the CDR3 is TGTGCCAGCAGCTTCGACAGGGCCAATGAGCAGTTCTTC. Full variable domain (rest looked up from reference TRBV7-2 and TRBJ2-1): GAGVSQSPSNKVTEKGKDVELRCDPISGHTALYWYRQSLGQGLEFLIYFQGNSAPDKSGLPSDRFSAERTGGSVSTLTIQRTQQEDSAVYLCASSFDRANEQFFGPGTRLTVL.

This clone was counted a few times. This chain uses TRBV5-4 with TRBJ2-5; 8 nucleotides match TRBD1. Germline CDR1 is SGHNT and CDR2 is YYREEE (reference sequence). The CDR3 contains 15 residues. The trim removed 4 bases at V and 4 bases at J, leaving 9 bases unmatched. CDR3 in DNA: TGTGCCAGCAGCACAGCTCGCACAGGGGGAGAGACCCAGTACTTC. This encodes CASSTARTGGETQYF.

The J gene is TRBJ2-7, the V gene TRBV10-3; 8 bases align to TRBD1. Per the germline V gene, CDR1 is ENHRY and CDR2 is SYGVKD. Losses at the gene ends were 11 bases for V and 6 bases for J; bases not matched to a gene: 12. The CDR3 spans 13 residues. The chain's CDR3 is CAGQGSDLGEQYF. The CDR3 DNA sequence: TGTGCCGGACAGGGCTCCGACCTCGGCGAGCAGTACTTC.

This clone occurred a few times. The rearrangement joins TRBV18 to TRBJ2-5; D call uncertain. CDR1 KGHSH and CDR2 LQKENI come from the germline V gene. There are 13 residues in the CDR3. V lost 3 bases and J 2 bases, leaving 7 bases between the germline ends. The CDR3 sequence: CASSPTAQETQYF. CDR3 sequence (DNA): TGTGCCAGCTCACCGACTGCACAAGAGACCCAGTACTTC.

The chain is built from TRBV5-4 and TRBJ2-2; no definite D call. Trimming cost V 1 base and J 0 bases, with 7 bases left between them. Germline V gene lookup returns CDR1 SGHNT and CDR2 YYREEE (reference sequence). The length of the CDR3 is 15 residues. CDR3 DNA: TGTGCCAGCAGCTTGAGTTCAGCGAACACCGGGGAGCTGTTTTTT. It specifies CASSLSSANTGELFF.

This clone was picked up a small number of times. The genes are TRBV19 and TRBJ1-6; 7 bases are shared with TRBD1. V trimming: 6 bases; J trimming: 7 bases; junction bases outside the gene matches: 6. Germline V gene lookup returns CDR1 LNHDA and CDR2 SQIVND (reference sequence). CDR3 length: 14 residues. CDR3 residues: CASRRDSPNSPLHF. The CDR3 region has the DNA TGTGCCAGTAGAAGGGACAGTCCGAATTCACCCCTCCACTTT. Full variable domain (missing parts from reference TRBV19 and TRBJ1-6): DGGITQSPKYLFRKEGQNVTLSCEQNLNHDAMYWYRQDPGQGLRLIYYSQIVNDFQKGDIAEGYSVSREKKESFPLTVTSAQKNPTAFYLCASRRDSPNSPLHFGNGTRLTVT.

As DNA, the CDR3 is TGTGCCAGCGGGCCAGAGTTGGCCAAAAACATTCAGTACTTC. Translating gives CASGPELAKNIQYF. V gene TRBV7-6 combines with J gene TRBJ2-4; no clear D. Germline CDR1 reads SGHVS; CDR2 reads FNYEAQ. V was pared by 8 bases and J by 1 base, with 12 bases between. The CDR3 runs to 14 residues.

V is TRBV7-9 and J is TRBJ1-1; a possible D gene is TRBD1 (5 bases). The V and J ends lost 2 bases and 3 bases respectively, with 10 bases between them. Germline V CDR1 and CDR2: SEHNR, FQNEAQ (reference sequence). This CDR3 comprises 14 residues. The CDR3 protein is CASSLLGGDTEAFF. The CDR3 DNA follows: TGTGCCAGCAGCTTACTGGGGGGGGACACTGAAGCTTTCTTT.

The CDR3 bases are TGCGCCAGTGGAACGGGGGGGCCAGTCTACGAGCAGTACTTC. Translated, it gives CASGTGGPVYEQYF. The chain has TRBV5-1 and TRBJ2-7; 8 bases line up with TRBD2. The CDR3 contains 14 residues. From germline, CDR1 is SGHRS and CDR2 YFSETQ. The junction had 10 bases not matched to a gene; V was cut back by 8 bases and J by 3 bases.

The CDR3 sequence: CASSSDTYGYTF. The CDR3 DNA reads as TGTGCCAGCAGCTCCGACACCTATGGCTACACCTTC. This sequence joins TRBV5-4 and TRBJ1-2, with D hard to call. Germline V gene sequence: CDR1 SGHNT, CDR2 YYREEE (reference sequence). This CDR3 contains 12 residues. Trimming shortened V by 3 bases and J by 4 bases, and 7 bases separated the two germline ends.

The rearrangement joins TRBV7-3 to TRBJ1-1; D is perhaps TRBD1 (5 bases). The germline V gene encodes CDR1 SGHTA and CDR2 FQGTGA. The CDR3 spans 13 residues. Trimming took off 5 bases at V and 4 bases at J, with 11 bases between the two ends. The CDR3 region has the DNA TGTGCCAGCAGCACGACGCAGGGCACTGAAGCTTTCTTT. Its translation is CASSTTQGTEAFF. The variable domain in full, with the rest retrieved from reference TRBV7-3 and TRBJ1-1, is GAGVSQTPSNKVTEKGKYVELRCDPISGHTALYWYRQSLGQGPEFLIYFQGTGAADDSGLPNDRFFAVRPEGSVSTLKIQRTERGDSAVYLCASSTTQGTEAFFGQGTRLTVV.

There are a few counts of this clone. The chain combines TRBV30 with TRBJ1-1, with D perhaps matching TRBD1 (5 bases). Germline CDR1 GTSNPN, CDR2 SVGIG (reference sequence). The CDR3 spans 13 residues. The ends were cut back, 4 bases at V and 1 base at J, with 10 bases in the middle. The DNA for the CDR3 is TGTGCCTGGATGGGGCAGGCGAACACTGAAGCTTTCTTT. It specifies CAWMGQANTEAFF.

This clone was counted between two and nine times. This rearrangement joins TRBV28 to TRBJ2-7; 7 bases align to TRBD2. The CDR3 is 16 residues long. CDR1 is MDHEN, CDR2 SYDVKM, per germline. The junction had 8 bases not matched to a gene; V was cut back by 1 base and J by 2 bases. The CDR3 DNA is TGTGCCAGCAGTTTATCCCTAGCGGAGCTTACCTACGAGCAGTACTTC. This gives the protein CASSLSLAELTYEQYF.

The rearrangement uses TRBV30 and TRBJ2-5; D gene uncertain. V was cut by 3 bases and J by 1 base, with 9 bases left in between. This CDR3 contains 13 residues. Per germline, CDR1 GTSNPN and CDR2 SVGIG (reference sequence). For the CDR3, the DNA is TGTGCCTGGAGGGGCGTTGGCCAAGAGACCCAGTACTTC. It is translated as CAWRGVGQETQYF.

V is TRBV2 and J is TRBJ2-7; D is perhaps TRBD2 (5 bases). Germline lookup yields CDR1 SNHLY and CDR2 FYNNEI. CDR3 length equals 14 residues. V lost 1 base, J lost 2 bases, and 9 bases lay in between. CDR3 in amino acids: CASSEDSVAYEQYF. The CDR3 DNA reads TGTGCCAGCAGTGAAGATAGCGTTGCCTACGAGCAGTACTTC.

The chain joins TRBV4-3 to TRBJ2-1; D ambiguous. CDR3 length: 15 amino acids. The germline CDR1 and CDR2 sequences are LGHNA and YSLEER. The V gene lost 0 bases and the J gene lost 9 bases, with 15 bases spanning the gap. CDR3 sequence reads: CASSQDLSPGSEQFF. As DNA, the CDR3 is TGCGCCAGCAGCCAAGATCTCTCTCCAGGTTCTGAGCAGTTCTTC.

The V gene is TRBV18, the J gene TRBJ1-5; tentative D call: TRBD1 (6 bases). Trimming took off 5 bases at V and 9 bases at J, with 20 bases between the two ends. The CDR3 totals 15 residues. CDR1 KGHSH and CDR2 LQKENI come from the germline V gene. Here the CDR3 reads CASSSTGPTLGPQHF. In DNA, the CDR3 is TGTGCCAGCTCATCCACAGGGCCTACCTTGGGGCCCCAGCATTTT. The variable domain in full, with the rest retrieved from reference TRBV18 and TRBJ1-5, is NAGVMQNPRHLVRRRGQEARLRCSPMKGHSHVYWYRQLPEEGLKFMVYLQKENIIDESGMPKERFSAEFPKEGPSILRIQQVVRGDSAAYFCASSSTGPTLGPQHFGDGTRLSIL.

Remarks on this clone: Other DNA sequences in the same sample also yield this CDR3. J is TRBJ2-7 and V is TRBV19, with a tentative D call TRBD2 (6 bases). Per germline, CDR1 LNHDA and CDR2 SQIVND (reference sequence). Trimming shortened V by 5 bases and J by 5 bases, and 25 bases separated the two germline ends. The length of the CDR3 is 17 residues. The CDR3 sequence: CASSPRIPSGGVHEQYF. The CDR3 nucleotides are TGTGCCAGTAGTCCCCGGATTCCCAGCGGAGGGGTGCACGAGCAGTACTTC.

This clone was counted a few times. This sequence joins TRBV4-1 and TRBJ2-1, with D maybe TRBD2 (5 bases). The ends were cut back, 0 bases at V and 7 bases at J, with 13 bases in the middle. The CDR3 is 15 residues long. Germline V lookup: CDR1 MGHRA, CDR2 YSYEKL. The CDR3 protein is CASSQDSGRGNEQFF. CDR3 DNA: TGCGCCAGCAGCCAAGATAGTGGAAGAGGGAATGAGCAGTTCTTC.

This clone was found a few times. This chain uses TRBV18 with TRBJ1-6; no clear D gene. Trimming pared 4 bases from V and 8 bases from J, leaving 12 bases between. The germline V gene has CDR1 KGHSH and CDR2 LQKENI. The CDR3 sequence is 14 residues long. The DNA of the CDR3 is TGTGCCAGCTCACAGGCGGGTGTAGATTCACCCCTCCACTTT. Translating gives CASSQAGVDSPLHF.

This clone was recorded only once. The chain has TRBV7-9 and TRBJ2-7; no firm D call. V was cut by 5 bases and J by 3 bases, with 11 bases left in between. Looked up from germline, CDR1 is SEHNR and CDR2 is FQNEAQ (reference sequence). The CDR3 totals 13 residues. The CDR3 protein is CASSTASGYEQYF. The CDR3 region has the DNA TGTGCCAGCAGCACTGCGTCCGGCTACGAGCAGTACTTC.

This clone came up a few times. The CDR3 spells CASSLVGTSGGYEQYF. CDR3 coding DNA: TGTGCCAGCAGCTTAGTGGGAACTAGCGGGGGCTACGAGCAGTACTTC. The chain couples TRBV11-2 to TRBJ2-7; TRBD2 agrees at 11 bases. The CDR3 spans 16 residues. CDR1 is SGHAT, CDR2 FQNNGV, per germline. V lost 1 base and J lost 3; bases outside the gene matches: 5.

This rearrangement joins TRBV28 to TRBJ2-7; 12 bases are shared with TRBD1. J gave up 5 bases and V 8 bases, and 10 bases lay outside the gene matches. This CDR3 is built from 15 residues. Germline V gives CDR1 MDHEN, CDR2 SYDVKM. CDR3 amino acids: CASSSPGTGGHEQYF. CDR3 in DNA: TGTGCCAGCTCCTCCCCAGGGACAGGGGGCCACGAGCAGTACTTC.

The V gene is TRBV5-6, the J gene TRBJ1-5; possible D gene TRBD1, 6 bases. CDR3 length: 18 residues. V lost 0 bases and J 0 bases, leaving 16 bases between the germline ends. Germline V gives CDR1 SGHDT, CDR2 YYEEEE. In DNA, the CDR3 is TGTGCCAGCAGCTTGGCCGGGGACAACTCCTATAGCAATCAGCCCCAGCATTTT. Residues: CASSLAGDNSYSNQPQHF.

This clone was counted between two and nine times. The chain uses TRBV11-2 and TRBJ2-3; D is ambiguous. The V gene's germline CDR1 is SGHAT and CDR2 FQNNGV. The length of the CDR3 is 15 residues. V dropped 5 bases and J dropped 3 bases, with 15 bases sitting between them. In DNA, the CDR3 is TGTGCCAGCAGCCCAATGGGCCTTGGGACAGATACGCAGTATTTT. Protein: CASSPMGLGTDTQYF. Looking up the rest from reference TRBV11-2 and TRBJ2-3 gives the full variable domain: EAGVAQSPRYKIIEKRQSVAFWCNPISGHATLYWYQQILGQGPKLLIQFQNNGVVDDSQLPKDRFSAERLKGVDSTLKIQPAKLEDSAVYLCASSPMGLGTDTQYFGPGTRLTVL.

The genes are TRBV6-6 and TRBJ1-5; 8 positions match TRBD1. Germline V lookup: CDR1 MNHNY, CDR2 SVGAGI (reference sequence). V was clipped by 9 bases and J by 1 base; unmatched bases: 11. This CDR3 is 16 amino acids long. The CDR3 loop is CASLPRTGTSNQPQHF. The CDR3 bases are TGTGCCAGTCTACCACGGACAGGGACAAGCAATCAGCCCCAGCATTTT.

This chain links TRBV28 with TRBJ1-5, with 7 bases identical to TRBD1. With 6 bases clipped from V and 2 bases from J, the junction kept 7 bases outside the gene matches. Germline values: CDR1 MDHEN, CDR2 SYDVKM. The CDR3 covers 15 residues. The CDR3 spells CASRWGQGGNQPQHF. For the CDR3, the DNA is TGTGCCAGCAGGTGGGGCCAGGGGGGCAATCAGCCCCAGCATTTT.

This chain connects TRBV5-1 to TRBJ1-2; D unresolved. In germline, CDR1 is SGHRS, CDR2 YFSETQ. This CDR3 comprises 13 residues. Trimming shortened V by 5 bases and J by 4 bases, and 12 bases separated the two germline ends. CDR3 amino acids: CASSLAAGYGYTF. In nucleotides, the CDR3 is TGCGCCAGCAGTCTGGCGGCCGGCTATGGCTACACCTTC.

The CDR3 region has the DNA TGCGCCAGCAGCACTTCCGCGTCAAACTACGAGCAGTACTTC. The encoded protein is CASSTSASNYEQYF. The gene calls are TRBV5-1 and TRBJ2-7; D gene unclear. V was cut by 4 bases and J by 3 bases, with 14 bases left in between. The CDR3 contains 14 residues. Germline V gene sequence: CDR1 SGHRS, CDR2 YFSETQ. The variable domain in full, completed from reference TRBV5-1 and TRBJ2-7, reads KAGVTQTPRYLIKTRGQQVTLSCSPISGHRSVSWYQQTPGQGLQFLFEYFSETQRNKGNFPGRFSGRQFSNSRSEMNVSTLELGDSALYLCASSTSASNYEQYFGPGTRLTVT.